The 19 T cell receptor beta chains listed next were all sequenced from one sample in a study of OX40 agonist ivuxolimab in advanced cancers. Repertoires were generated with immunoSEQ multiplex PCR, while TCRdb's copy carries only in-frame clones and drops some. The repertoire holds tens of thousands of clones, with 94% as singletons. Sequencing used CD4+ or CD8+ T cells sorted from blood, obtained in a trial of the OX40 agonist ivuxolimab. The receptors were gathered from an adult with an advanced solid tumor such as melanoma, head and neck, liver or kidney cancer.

CDR3 protein: CASSIYDTRTDTQYF. CDR3 DNA sequence: TGTGCCAGTAGTATATACGACACCCGCACAGATACGCAGTATTTT. The chain employs TRBV19 and TRBJ2-3; D remains unclear. This CDR3 contains 15 residues. V was trimmed by 2 bases and J by 1 base, leaving 10 bases between them. Germline CDR1 LNHDA, CDR2 SQIVND (reference sequence).

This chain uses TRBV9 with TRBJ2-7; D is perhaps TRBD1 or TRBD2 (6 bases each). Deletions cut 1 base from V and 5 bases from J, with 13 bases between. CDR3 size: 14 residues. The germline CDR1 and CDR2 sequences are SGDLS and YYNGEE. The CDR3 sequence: CASSVRGDVHEQYF. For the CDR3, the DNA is TGTGCCAGCAGCGTAAGGGGGGATGTTCACGAGCAGTACTTC. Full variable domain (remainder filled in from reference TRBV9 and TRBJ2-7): DSGVTQTPKHLITATGQRVTLRCSPRSGDLSVYWYQQSLDQGLQFLIQYYNGEERAKGNILERFSAQQFPDLHSELNLSSLELGDSALYFCASSVRGDVHEQYFGPGTRLTVT.

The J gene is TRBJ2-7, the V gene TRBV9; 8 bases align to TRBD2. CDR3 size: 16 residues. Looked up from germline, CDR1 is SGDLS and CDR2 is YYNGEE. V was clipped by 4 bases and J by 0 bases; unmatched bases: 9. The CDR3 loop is CASSPDGLAGSYEQYF. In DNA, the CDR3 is TGTGCCAGCAGCCCCGATGGGCTAGCGGGCTCCTACGAGCAGTACTTC.

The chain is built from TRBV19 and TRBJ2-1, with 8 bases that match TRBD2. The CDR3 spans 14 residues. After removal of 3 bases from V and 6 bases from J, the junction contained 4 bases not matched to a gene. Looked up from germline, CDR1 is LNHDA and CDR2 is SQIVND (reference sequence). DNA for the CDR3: TGTGCCAGTAGTATCGGCGCGGGAGGCAATGAGCAGTTCTTC. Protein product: CASSIGAGGNEQFF.

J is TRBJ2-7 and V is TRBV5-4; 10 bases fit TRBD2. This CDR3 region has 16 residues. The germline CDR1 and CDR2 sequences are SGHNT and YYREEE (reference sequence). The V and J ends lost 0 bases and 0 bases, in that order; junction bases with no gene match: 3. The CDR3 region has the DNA TGTGCCAGCAGCTTGGCTAGCGGGGGAAGCTCCTACGAGCAGTACTTC. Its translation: CASSLASGGSSYEQYF.

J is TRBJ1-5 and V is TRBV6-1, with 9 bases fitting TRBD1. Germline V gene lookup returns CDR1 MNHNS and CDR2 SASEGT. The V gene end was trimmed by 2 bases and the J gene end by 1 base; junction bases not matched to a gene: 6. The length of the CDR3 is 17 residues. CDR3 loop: CASSEPTGGGSNQPQHF. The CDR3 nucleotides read TGTGCCAGCAGTGAACCTACAGGGGGCGGAAGCAATCAGCCCCAGCATTTT.

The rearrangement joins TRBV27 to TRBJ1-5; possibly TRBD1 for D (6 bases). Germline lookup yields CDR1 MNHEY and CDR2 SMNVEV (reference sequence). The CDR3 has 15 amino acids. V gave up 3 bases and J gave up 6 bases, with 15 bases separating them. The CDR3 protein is CASSLMGGRTQPQHF. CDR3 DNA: TGTGCCAGCAGTTTGATGGGGGGGCGGACTCAGCCCCAGCATTTT.

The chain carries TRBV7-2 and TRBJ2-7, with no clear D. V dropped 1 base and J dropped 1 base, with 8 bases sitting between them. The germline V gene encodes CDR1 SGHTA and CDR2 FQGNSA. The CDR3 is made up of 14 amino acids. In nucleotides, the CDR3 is TGTGCCAGCAGCTTAGTGGGGATTTCCTACGAGCAGTACTTC. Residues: CASSLVGISYEQYF. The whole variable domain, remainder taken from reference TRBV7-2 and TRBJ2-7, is GAGVSQSPSNKVTEKGKDVELRCDPISGHTALYWYRQSLGQGLEFLIYFQGNSAPDKSGLPSDRFSAERTGGSVSTLTIQRTQQEDSAVYLCASSLVGISYEQYFGPGTRLTVT.

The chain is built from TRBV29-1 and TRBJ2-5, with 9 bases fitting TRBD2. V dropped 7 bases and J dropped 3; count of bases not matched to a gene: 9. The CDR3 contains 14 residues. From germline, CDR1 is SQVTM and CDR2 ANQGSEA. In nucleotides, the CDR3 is TGCAGCGCCGACGGCGGGGGGGCAGAAGAGACCCAGTACTTC. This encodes CSADGGGAEETQYF.

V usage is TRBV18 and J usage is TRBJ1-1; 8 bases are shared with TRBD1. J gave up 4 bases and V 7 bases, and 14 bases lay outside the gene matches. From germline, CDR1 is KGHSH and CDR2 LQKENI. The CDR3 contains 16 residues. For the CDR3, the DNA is TGTGCCAGCTGTTCGGATAGAAGGACAGGGTTCACTGAAGCTTTCTTT. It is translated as CASCSDRRTGFTEAFF.

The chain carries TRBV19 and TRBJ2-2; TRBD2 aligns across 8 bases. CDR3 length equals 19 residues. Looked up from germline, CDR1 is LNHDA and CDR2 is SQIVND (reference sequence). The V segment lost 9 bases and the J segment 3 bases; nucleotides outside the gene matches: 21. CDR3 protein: CASCGAGGLYNRDTGELFF. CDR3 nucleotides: TGTGCCAGCTGCGGGGCGGGGGGACTCTATAATCGGGACACCGGGGAGCTGTTTTTT.

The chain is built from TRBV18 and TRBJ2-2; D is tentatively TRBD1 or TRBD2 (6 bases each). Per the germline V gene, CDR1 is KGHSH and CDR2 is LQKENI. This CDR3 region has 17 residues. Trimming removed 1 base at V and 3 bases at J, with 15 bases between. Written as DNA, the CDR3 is TGTGCCAGCTCACCACTTGCGGGACAACAAGACACCGGGGAGCTGTTTTTT. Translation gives CASSPLAGQQDTGELFF.

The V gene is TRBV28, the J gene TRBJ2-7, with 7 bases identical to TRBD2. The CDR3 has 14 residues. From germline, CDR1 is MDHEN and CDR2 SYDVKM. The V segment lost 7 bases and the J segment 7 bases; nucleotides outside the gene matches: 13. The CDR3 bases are TGTGCCAGCACCCAGACTAGCATCCTACAGGAGCAGTACTTC. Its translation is CASTQTSILQEQYF.

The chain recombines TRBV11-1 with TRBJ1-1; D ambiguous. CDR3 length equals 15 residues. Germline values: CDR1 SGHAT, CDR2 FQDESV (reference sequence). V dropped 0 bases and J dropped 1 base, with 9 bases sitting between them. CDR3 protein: CASSLADVGNTEAFF. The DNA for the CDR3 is TGTGCCAGCAGCTTAGCGGATGTTGGGAACACTGAAGCTTTCTTT.

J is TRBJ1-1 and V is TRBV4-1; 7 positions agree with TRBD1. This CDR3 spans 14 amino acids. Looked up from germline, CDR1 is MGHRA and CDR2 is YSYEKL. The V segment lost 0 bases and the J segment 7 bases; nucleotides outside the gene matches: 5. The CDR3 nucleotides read TGCGCCAGCAGCCAAGAAGGGGGCACCTATGAAGCTTTCTTT. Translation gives CASSQEGGTYEAFF.

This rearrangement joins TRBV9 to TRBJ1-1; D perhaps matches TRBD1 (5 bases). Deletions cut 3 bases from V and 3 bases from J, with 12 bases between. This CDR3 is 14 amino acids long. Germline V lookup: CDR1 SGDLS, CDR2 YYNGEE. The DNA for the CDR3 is TGTGCCAGCAGCGGCAGCAGGGAATACACTGAAGCTTTCTTT. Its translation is CASSGSREYTEAFF.

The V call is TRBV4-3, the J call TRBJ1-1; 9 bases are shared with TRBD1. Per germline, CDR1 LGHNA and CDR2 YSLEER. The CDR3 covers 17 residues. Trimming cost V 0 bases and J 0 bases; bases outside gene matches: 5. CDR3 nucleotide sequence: TGCGCCAGCAGCCAAGATTGGACAGGGGTCATGAACACTGAAGCTTTCTTT. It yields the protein CASSQDWTGVMNTEAFF.

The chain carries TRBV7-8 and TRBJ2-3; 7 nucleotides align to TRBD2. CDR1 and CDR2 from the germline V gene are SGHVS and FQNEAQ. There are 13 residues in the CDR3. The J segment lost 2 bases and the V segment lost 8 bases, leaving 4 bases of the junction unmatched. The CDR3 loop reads CASGGGYTDTQYF. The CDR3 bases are TGTGCCAGCGGGGGGGGGTACACAGATACGCAGTATTTT.

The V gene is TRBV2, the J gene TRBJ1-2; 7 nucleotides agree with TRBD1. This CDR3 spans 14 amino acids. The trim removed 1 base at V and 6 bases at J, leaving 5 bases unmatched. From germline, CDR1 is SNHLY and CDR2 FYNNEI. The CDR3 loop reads CASSEGQGFDGYTF. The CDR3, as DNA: TGTGCCAGCAGTGAAGGACAGGGCTTCGATGGCTACACCTTC.